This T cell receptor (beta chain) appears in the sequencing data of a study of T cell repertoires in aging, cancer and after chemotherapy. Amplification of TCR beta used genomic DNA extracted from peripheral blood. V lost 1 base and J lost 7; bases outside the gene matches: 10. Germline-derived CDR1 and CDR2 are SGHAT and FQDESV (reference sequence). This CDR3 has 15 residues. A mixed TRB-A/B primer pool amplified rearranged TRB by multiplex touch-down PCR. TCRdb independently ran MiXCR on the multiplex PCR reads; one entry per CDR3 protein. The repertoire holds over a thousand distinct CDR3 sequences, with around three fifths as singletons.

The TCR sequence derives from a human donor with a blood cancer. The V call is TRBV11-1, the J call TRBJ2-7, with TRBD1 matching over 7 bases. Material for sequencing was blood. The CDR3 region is CASSLEQGMSREQYF. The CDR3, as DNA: TGTGCCAGCAGCTTAGAACAGGGGATGTCGAGAGAGCAGTACTTC.